This T cell receptor beta chain was retrieved from a study of early T cells in non-severe SARS-CoV-2 infection. As for the study in general: Alpha and beta chains were unpaired, from unsorted whole-blood bulk RNA.

CDR1 and CDR2 (germline): SGDLS, YYNGEE. The CDR3 extends over 13 amino acids. Trimming pared 3 bases from V and 6 bases from J, leaving 10 bases between. Points from the study as a whole: VDJdb-based matching was biased toward anti-spike CD8 responses and missed private and CD4 specificities.

This clonotype was counted a few times. Its matching antigen is unknown. Attachment of unique molecular identifiers was made to individual cDNA molecules. TCRdb passed the 5' RACE reads through MiXCR, listing each CDR3 protein once. The sample includes tens of thousands of distinct CDR3 sequences, over 7.5% seen only once; the top ten take 8.6%. This TCR was sampled from an adult who was a healthcare worker with PCR-confirmed SARS-CoV-2 infection or an uninfected control (not recorded which). Source material: whole blood. This chain joins TRBV9 and TRBJ2-1; no firm D call. The CDR3 region is CASSGSPSNEQFF. CDR3 in DNA: TGTGCCAGCAGCGGGTCCCCCAGCAATGAGCAGTTCTTC. Complete variable domain (other parts from reference TRBV9 and TRBJ2-1): DSGVTQTPKHLITATGQRVTLRCSPRSGDLSVYWYQQSLDQGLQFLIQYYNGEERAKGNILERFSAQQFPDLHSELNLSSLELGDSALYFCASSGSPSNEQFFGPGTRLTVL.